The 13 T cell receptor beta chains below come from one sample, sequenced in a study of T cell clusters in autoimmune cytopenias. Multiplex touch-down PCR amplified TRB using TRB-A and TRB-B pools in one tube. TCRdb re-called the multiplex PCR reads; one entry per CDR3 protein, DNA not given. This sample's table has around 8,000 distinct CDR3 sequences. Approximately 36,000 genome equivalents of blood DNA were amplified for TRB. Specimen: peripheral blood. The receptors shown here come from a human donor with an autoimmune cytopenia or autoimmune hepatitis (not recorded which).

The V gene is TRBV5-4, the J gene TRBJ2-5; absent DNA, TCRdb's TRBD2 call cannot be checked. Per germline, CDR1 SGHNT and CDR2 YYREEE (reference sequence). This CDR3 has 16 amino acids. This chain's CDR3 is CASSLAGLAGWETQYF.

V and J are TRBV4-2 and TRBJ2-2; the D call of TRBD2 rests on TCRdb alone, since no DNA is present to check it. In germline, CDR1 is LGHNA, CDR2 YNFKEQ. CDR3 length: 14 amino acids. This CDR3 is CASSQEAGVGELFF.

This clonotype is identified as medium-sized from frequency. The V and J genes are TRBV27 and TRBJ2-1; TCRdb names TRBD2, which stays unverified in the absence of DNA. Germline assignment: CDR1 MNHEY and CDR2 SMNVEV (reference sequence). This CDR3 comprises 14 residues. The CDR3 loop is CASSHRDWYNEQFF.

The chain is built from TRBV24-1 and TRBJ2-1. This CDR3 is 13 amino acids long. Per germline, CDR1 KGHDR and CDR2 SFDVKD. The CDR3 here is CATSDSSYNEQFF.

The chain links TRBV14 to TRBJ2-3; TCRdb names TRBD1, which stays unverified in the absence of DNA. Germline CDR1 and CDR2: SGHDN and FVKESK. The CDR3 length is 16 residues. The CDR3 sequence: CASSSAGHRETDTQYF.

The CDR3 is CASSLGTNYGYTF. The V gene is TRBV25-1, the J gene TRBJ1-2. Germline CDR1 MGHDK, CDR2 SYGVNS. The length of the CDR3 is 13 residues.

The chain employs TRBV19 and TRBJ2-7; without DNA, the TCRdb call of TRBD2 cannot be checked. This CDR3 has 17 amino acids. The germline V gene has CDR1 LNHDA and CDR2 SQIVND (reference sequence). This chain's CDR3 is CASSAPDGSRERNEQYF.

The CDR3 protein is CATSRDPAAQGREQYF. The V call is TRBV15, the J call TRBJ2-7; the TRBD1 assignment by TCRdb is unverifiable without DNA. There are 16 residues in the CDR3. CDR1 LNHNV and CDR2 YYDKDF come from the germline V gene (reference sequence).

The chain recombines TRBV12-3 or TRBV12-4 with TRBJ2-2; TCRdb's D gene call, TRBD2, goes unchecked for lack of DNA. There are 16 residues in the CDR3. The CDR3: CASSEQLAGLSGELFF.

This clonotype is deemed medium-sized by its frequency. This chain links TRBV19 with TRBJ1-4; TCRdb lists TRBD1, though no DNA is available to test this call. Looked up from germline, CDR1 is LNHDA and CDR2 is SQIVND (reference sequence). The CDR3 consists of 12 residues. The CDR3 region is CASSSRTEKLFF.

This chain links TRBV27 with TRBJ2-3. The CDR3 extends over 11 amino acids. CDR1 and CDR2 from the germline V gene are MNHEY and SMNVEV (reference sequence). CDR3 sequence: CASAGRDTQYF.

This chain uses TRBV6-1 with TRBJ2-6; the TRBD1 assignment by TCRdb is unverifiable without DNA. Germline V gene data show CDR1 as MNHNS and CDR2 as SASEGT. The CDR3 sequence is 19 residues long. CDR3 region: CASRNPGTGGLSGANVLTF.

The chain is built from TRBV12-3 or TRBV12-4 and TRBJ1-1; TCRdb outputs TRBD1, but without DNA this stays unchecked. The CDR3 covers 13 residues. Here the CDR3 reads CASITGGSTEAFF.